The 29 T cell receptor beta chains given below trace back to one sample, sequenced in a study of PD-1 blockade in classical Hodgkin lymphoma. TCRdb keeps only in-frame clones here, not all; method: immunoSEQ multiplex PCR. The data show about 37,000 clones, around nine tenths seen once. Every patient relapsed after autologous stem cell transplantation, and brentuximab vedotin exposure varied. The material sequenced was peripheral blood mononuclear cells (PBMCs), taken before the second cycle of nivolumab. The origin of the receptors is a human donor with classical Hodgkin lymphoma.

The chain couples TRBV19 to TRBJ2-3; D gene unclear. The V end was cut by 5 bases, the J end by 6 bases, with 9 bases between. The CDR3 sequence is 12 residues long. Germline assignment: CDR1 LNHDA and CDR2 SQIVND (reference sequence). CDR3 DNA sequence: TGTGCCAGTAGTCCTAACTCGGATACGCAGTATTTT. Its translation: CASSPNSDTQYF.

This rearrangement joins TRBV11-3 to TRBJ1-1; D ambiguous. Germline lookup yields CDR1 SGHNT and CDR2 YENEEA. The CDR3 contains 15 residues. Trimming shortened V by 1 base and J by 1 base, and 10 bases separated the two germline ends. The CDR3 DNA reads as TGTGCCAGCAGCTTAGCCCGATCAGGGAACACTGAAGCTTTCTTT. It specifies CASSLARSGNTEAFF. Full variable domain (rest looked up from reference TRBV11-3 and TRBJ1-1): EAGVVQSPRYKIIEKKQPVAFWCNPISGHNTLYWYLQNLGQGPELLIRYENEEAVDDSQLPKDRFSAERLKGVDSTLKIQPAELGDSAVYLCASSLARSGNTEAFFGQGTRLTVV.

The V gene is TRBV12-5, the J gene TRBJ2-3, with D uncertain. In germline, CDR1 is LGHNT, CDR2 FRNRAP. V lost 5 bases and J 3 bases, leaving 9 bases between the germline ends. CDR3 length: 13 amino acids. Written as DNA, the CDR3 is TGTGCTAGTGGTCCCGTTTGGACAGATACGCAGTATTTT. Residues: CASGPVWTDTQYF.

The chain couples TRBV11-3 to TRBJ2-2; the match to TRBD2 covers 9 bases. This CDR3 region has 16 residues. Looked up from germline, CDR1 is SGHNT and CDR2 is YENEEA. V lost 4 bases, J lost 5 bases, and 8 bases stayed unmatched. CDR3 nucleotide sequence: TGTGCCAGCAGCTCCCCCGGGACTAGCATTACCGGGGAGCTGTTTTTT. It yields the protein CASSSPGTSITGELFF.

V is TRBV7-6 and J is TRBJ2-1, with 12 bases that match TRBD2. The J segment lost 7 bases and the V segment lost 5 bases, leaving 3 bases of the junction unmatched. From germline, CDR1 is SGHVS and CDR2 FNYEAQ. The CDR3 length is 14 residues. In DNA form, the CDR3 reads TGTGCCAGCAGCCCCGGGACTAGCGGGAATGAGCAGTTCTTC. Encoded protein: CASSPGTSGNEQFF.

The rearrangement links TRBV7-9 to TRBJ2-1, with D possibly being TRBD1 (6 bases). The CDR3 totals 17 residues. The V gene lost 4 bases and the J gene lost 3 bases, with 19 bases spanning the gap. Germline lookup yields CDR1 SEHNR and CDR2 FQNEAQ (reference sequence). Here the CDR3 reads CASSSPTGPPFYNEQFF. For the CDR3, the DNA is TGTGCCAGCAGCTCCCCAACAGGGCCACCCTTCTACAATGAGCAGTTCTTC.

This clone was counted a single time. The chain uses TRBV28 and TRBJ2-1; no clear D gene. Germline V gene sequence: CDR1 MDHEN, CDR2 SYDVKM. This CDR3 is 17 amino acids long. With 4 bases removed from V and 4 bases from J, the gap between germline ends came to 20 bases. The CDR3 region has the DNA TGTGCCAGCAGTTCTGGGGTGGTGCGATATAAATACAATGAGCAGTTCTTC. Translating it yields CASSSGVVRYKYNEQFF.

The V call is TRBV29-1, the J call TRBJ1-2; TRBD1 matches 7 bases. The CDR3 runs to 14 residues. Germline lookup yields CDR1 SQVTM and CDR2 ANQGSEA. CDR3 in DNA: TGCGGCGGGAGCGGTGGACAGGCTAACTATGGCTACACCTTC. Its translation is CGGSGGQANYGYTF.

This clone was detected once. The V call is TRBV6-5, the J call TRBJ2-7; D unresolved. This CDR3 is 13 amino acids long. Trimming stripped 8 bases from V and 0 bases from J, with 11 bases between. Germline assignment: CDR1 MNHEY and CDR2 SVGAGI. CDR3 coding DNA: TGTGCCAGCTCGAGACTCGCCTCCTACGAGCAGTACTTC. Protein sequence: CASSRLASYEQYF.

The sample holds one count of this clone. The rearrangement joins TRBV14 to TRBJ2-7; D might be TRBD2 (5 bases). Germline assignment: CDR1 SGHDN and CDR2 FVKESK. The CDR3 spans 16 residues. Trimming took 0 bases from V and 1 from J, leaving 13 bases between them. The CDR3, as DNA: TGTGCCAGCAGCCAAGAGGAGCGGAGGACTTCCTACGAGCAGTACTTC. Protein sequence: CASSQEERRTSYEQYF.

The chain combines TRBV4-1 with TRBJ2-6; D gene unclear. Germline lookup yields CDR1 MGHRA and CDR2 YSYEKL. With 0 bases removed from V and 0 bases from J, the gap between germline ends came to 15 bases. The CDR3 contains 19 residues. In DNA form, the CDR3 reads TGCGCCAGCAGCCAAGAGGGTCTAGTCTCTTCCTCTGGGGCCAACGTCCTGACTTTC. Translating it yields CASSQEGLVSSSGANVLTF.

The CDR3 nucleotides read TGTGCCTGGGTTTCCGGGCCAGCGACCATCTATGGCTACACCTTC. Its translation is CAWVSGPATIYGYTF. V usage is TRBV30 and J usage is TRBJ1-2; D ambiguous. Germline CDR1 GTSNPN, CDR2 SVGIG (reference sequence). This CDR3 spans 15 amino acids. V dropped 5 bases and J dropped 4 bases, with 20 bases sitting between them. Full variable domain (remainder filled in from reference TRBV30 and TRBJ1-2): SQTIHQWPATLVQPVGSPLSLECTVEGTSNPNLYWYRQAAGRGLQLLFYSVGIGQISSEVPQNLSASRPQDRQFILSSKKLLLSDSGFYLCAWVSGPATIYGYTFGSGTRLTVV.

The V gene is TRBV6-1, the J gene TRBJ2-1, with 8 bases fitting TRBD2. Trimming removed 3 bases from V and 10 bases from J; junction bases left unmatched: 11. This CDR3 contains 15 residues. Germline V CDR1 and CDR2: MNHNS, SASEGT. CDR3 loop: CASSDGSAGLAEQFF. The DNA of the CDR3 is TGTGCCAGCAGTGATGGGTCGGCCGGACTAGCCGAGCAGTTCTTC.

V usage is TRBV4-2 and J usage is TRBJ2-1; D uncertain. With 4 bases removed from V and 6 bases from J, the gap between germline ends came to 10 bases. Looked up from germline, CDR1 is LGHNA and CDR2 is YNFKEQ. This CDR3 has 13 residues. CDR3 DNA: TGTGCCAGCAGCCTCCACTCTTCCAATGAGCAGTTCTTC. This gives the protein CASSLHSSNEQFF.

The CDR3 loop is CSVVAGWDIQYF. As DNA, the CDR3 is TGCAGCGTTGTGGCAGGTTGGGACATTCAGTACTTC. The rearrangement joins TRBV29-1 to TRBJ2-4, with no clear D. This CDR3 region has 12 residues. V lost 4 bases, J lost 8 bases, and 12 bases lay in between. Germline V gene lookup returns CDR1 SQVTM and CDR2 ANQGSEA.

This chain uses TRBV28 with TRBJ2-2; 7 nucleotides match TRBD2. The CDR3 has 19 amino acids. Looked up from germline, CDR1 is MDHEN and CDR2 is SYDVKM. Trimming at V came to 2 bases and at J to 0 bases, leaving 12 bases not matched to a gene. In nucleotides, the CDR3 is TGTGCCAGCAGTTTACTTGGGAGGGTCTATACCTCGAACACCGGGGAGCTGTTTTTT. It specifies CASSLLGRVYTSNTGELFF.

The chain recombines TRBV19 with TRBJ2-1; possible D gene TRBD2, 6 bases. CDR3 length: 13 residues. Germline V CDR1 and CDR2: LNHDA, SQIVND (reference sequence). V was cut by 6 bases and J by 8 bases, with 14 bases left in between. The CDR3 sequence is CASSRLGWDEQFF. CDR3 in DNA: TGTGCCAGTAGCAGACTAGGGTGGGATGAGCAGTTCTTC.

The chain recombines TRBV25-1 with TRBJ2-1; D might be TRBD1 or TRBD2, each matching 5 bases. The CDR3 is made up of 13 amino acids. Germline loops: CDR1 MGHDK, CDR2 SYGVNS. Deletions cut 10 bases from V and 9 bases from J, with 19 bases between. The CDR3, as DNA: TGTGCCACGGCCCTGGGGACCACAAGTGAGCAGTTCTTC. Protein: CATALGTTSEQFF.

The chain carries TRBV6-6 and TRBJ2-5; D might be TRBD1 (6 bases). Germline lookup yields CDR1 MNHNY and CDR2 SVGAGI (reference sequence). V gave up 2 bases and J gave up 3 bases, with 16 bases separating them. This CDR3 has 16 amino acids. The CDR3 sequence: CASSYRSGDWEETQYF. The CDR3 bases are TGTGCCAGCAGTTACCGTTCAGGGGATTGGGAAGAGACCCAGTACTTC.

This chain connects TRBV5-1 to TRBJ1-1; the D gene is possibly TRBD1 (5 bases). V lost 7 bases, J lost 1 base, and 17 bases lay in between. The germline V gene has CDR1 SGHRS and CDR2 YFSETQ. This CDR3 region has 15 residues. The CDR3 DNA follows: TGCGCCAGCTTGGACGGGGGGAGTCGGAACACTGAAGCTTTCTTT. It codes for CASLDGGSRNTEAFF.

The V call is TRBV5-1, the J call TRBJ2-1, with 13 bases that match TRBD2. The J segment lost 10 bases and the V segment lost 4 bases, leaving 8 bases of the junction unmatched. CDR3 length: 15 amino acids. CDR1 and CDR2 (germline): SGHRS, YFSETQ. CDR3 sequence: CASSAFGLAGDEQFF. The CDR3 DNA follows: TGCGCCAGCAGCGCTTTCGGACTAGCGGGAGACGAGCAGTTCTTC.

CDR3 nucleotides: TGTGCCAGCAGCTTAAGCGCGGGGACCGGGGCCAACGTCCTGACTTTC. Translating gives CASSLSAGTGANVLTF. V usage is TRBV7-8 and J usage is TRBJ2-6, with D perhaps TRBD2 (6 bases). From germline, CDR1 is SGHVS and CDR2 FQNEAQ. The V end was cut by 2 bases, the J end by 4 bases, with 12 bases between. The CDR3 spans 16 residues.

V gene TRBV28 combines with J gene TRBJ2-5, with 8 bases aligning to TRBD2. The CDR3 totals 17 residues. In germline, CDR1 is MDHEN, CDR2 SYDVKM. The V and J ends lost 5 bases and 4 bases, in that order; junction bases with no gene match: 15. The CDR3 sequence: CASSLRPGLGSRETQYF. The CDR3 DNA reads TGTGCCAGCAGTCTCCGTCCGGGACTAGGATCTCGAGAGACCCAGTACTTC.

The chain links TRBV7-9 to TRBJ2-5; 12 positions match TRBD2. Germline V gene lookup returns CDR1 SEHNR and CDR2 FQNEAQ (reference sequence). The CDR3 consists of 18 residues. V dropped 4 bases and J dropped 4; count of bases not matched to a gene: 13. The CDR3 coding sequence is TGTGCCAGCAGCTCGAGACTAGCGGGAGTATTGGGTGGAGAGACCCAGTACTTC. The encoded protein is CASSSRLAGVLGGETQYF.

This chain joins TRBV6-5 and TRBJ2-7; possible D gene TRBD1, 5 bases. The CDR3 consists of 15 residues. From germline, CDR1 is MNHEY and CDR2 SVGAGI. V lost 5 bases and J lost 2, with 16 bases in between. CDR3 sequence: CASSPGRAITYEQYF. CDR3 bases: TGTGCCAGCAGTCCCGGCAGGGCGATAACCTACGAGCAGTACTTC.

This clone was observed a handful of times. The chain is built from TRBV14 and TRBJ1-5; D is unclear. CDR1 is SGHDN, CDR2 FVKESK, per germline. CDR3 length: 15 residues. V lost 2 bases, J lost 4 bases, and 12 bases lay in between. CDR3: CASSQSNSENQPQHF. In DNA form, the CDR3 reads TGTGCCAGCAGCCAATCGAACAGCGAGAATCAGCCCCAGCATTTT.

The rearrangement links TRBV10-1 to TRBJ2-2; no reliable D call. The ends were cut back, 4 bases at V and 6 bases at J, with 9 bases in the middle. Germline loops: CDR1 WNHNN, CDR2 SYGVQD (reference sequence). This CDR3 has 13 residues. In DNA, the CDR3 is TGCGCCAGCAGTGTGACTGGGTCCGGGGAGCTGTTTTTT. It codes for CASSVTGSGELFF.

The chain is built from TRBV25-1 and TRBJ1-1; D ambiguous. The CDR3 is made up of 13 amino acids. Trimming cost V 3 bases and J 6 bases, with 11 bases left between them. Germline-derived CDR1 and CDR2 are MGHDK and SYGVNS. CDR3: CASSDAVFSEAFF. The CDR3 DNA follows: TGTGCCAGCAGTGATGCGGTCTTCTCTGAAGCTTTCTTT.

CDR3 sequence reads: CASSPRTGIHEQYF. The CDR3, as DNA: TGCGCCAGCAGCCCCAGGACAGGGATACACGAGCAGTACTTC. The rearrangement uses TRBV5-1 and TRBJ2-7; TRBD1 agrees at 8 bases. CDR3 size: 14 residues. Per the germline V gene, CDR1 is SGHRS and CDR2 is YFSETQ. The ends lost 4 bases at V and 5 bases at J; junction bases unmatched: 8.